This TCR beta chain stems from a study of regulatory T cells in long-lasting Graves disease. Arm-PCR of CDR3 regions with iRepertoire HTBI primers generated TCR beta libraries. Each CDR3 protein gets one entry after TCRdb re-called the multiplex PCR reads with MiXCR. This sample has 550,000 to 600,000 distinct CDR3 sequences; roughly 15% occur once, and the top ten carry around 12%. This clonotype was recorded at least ten times. Time point here: newly diagnosed GD, antithyroid drugs for less than 3 months. RNA extracted from PBMCs served as the sequencing template. American Thyroid Association guidelines served as the basis for diagnosing Graves' disease. Tubes containing EDTA received nine milliliters of drawn peripheral blood. Trimming took 4 bases from V and 3 from J; bases not matched to a gene: 18. The CDR3 sequence is 17 residues long. The germline V gene encodes CDR1 DFQATT and CDR2 SNEGSKA (reference sequence).

This sample was also put to use in a study of T cells in Graves' hyperthyroidism and ophthalmopathy. As reported in that work: Stability of Graves' hyperthyroidism was defined as absent ophthalmopathy progression within 18 months. Ophthalmopathy was told apart from stable hyperthyroidism by a 13 V-J model.

Sequenced here: peripheral blood mononuclear cells (PBMCs), sampled at new diagnosis, from a patient treated with antithyroid drugs. This receptor was obtained from a man aged 18 to 30 with Graves disease. The V gene is TRBV20-1, the J gene TRBJ2-7; the match to TRBD2 covers 7 bases. CDR3 residues: CSATPYSAGARGYEQYF. The CDR3 DNA follows: TGCAGTGCTACACCTTATAGCGCGGGAGCGAGGGGCTACGAGCAGTACTTC.